These T cell receptor beta chains were read from a single sample in a study of T cell clonotyping in hematopoietic cell transplantation. Clones were sequenced by immunoSEQ multiplex PCR, and TCRdb holds only the in-frame ones, with some missing. The table includes some 9,400 clones, 75% to 80% detected once. The sample was PBMCs, taken 180 days after allogeneic stem cell transplant. The receptors come from a male patient in his 40s who had an allogeneic stem cell transplant from a related donor, so the T cells may come from the graft donor. Some clones in this sample may be carry-over from other donors' samples. Both conserved end residues are part of each CDR3. Fields, in order: D gene, J gene, V gene, clone size, CDR3 DNA, CDR3 protein. D genes are given only for firm matches. Some rows have no size entry. The others give once, few or many, or a class for an expanded clone.

d_call: TRBD2; j_call: TRBJ2-1; v_call: TRBV5-6; clone_size: .; cdr3_nt: TGTGCCAGCAGAGTGGCTAGCGGGGGTTCCTACAATGAGCAGTTCTTC; cdr3_aa: CASRVASGGSYNEQFF
d_call: .; j_call: TRBJ2-7; v_call: TRBV30; clone_size: few; cdr3_nt: TGTGCCTGGAGTGTACCGACCTACGAGCAGTACTTC; cdr3_aa: CAWSVPTYEQYF
d_call: .; j_call: TRBJ1-2; v_call: TRBV30; clone_size: once; cdr3_nt: TGTGCCTGGAGGCCAGGGGCTCTTCTGGGCTATGGCTACACCTTC; cdr3_aa: CAWRPGALLGYGYTF
d_call: .; j_call: TRBJ1-6; v_call: TRBV9; clone_size: .; cdr3_nt: TGTGCCAGCAGCGTAGAGGATCGGAGTAATTCACCCCTCCACTTT; cdr3_aa: CASSVEDRSNSPLHF
d_call: .; j_call: TRBJ2-5; v_call: TRBV5-6; clone_size: .; cdr3_nt: TGTGCCAGCAGCCTCACTATAGGCGAGACCCAGTACTTC; cdr3_aa: CASSLTIGETQYF
d_call: .; j_call: TRBJ1-1; v_call: TRBV9; clone_size: .; cdr3_nt: TGTGCCAGCAGCATATTACCCACGAACACTGAAGCTTTCTTT; cdr3_aa: CASSILPTNTEAFF
d_call: .; j_call: TRBJ1-2; v_call: TRBV29-1; clone_size: .; cdr3_nt: TGCAGCGTTGAGTATGGAGGGACAACCTATGGCTACACCTTC; cdr3_aa: CSVEYGGTTYGYTF
d_call: TRBD2; j_call: TRBJ2-1; v_call: TRBV11-3; clone_size: .; cdr3_nt: TGTGCCAGCAGCTTTGGCCTAGCGGGGGGCAATGAGCAGTTCTTC; cdr3_aa: CASSFGLAGGNEQFF
d_call: .; j_call: TRBJ1-2; v_call: TRBV9; clone_size: .; cdr3_nt: TGTGCCAGCAGCGTAGCCCGCCAGGGCTATGGCTACACCTTC; cdr3_aa: CASSVARQGYGYTF
d_call: .; j_call: TRBJ2-1; v_call: TRBV7-9; clone_size: .; cdr3_nt: TGTGCCAGCAGCTTTGATGGGGGACACAATGAGCAGTTCTTC; cdr3_aa: CASSFDGGHNEQFF
d_call: .; j_call: TRBJ1-1; v_call: TRBV10-3; clone_size: .; cdr3_nt: TGTGCCATCAGGGGGGGAATAGACACTGAAGCTTTCTTT; cdr3_aa: CAIRGGIDTEAFF
d_call: TRBD2; j_call: TRBJ2-1; v_call: TRBV7-2; clone_size: .; cdr3_nt: TGTGCCAGCAGCCAGGGACTAGCGGGGGGGGGTGAGCAGTTCTTC; cdr3_aa: CASSQGLAGGGEQFF
d_call: .; j_call: TRBJ1-2; v_call: TRBV2; clone_size: .; cdr3_nt: TGTGCCAGCAAGACCGGGACGTACAACGGTGGCTACACCTTC; cdr3_aa: CASKTGTYNGGYTF
d_call: .; j_call: TRBJ2-7; v_call: TRBV29-1; clone_size: .; cdr3_nt: TGCAGCGTTGAGTTGGGGGAGCAGTACTTC; cdr3_aa: CSVELGEQYF
d_call: .; j_call: TRBJ2-7; v_call: TRBV11-2; clone_size: .; cdr3_nt: TGTGCCAGCAGCTTACGCTACGAGCAGTACTTC; cdr3_aa: CASSLRYEQYF
d_call: TRBD2; j_call: TRBJ2-7; v_call: TRBV28; clone_size: .; cdr3_nt: TGTGCCAGCACCCCGGGGGGGATACACTCCTACGAGCAGTACTTC; cdr3_aa: CASTPGGIHSYEQYF
d_call: .; j_call: TRBJ2-7; v_call: TRBV10-3; clone_size: .; cdr3_nt: TGTGCCATCAGTGAAGGGACTCCCATCTACGAGCAGTACTTC; cdr3_aa: CAISEGTPIYEQYF
d_call: .; j_call: TRBJ2-7; v_call: TRBV19; clone_size: .; cdr3_nt: TGTGCCAGTACCAGAAAGGGTGGTGCCCCGGGAAATGGCAACGAGCAGTACTTC; cdr3_aa: CASTRKGGAPGNGNEQYF
d_call: TRBD1; j_call: TRBJ2-7; v_call: TRBV6-5; clone_size: .; cdr3_nt: TGTGCCAGCAGTTACTCAGGGACAGGGAACTACGAGCAGTACTTC; cdr3_aa: CASSYSGTGNYEQYF
d_call: .; j_call: TRBJ2-3; v_call: TRBV4-1; clone_size: .; cdr3_nt: TGCGCCAGCAGCCAAGATTGGGCGGCAAAAAGGAGACAGTATTTT; cdr3_aa: CASSQDWAAKRRQYF
d_call: TRBD1; j_call: TRBJ2-7; v_call: TRBV5-4; clone_size: few; cdr3_nt: TGTGCCAGCAGCCGAACGGGACAGGGAATCCACACCTACGAGCAGTACTTC; cdr3_aa: CASSRTGQGIHTYEQYF
d_call: .; j_call: TRBJ1-3; v_call: TRBV13; clone_size: .; cdr3_nt: TGTGCCAGCAGCTCGGGAGGCCGAAACACCATATATTTT; cdr3_aa: CASSSGGRNTIYF
d_call: .; j_call: TRBJ2-6; v_call: TRBV4-1; clone_size: .; cdr3_nt: TGCGCCAGCAGCCAAAGAGACCATGGGGCCAACGTCCTGACTTTC; cdr3_aa: CASSQRDHGANVLTF
d_call: .; j_call: TRBJ1-4; v_call: TRBV7-9; clone_size: .; cdr3_nt: .; cdr3_aa: CVPAAIRQGANEKLFF
d_call: .; j_call: TRBJ1-6; v_call: TRBV5-1; clone_size: .; cdr3_nt: TGCGCCAGCAGGGTTGGTAATTCACCCCTCCACTTT; cdr3_aa: CASRVGNSPLHF
d_call: TRBD1; j_call: TRBJ2-7; v_call: TRBV5-1; clone_size: .; cdr3_nt: TGCGCCAGCAGCTTGGGTGGGACAGGGAGAAGCTCCTACGAGCAGTACTTC; cdr3_aa: CASSLGGTGRSSYEQYF
d_call: .; j_call: TRBJ2-5; v_call: TRBV4-1; clone_size: .; cdr3_nt: TGCGCCAGCAGCCAACCCGGGAGAACAAGGGGGACCCAGTACTTC; cdr3_aa: CASSQPGRTRGTQYF
d_call: .; j_call: TRBJ2-5; v_call: TRBV6-6; clone_size: .; cdr3_nt: TGTGCCAGCAGTTTCCCCGGGACTCCCCAAGAGACCCAGTACTTC; cdr3_aa: CASSFPGTPQETQYF
d_call: TRBD2; j_call: TRBJ2-7; v_call: TRBV5-6; clone_size: few; cdr3_nt: TGTGCCAGCAGCTTGAGGACTAGCGGATTTTATGGATCCTACGAGCAGTACTTC; cdr3_aa: CASSLRTSGFYGSYEQYF
d_call: .; j_call: TRBJ2-1; v_call: TRBV11-3; clone_size: .; cdr3_nt: TGTGCCAGCAGCTTAGAGGGGGCAGGTGAGCAGTTCTTC; cdr3_aa: CASSLEGAGEQFF
d_call: .; j_call: TRBJ1-5; v_call: TRBV11-3; clone_size: .; cdr3_nt: TGTGCCAGCAGCTTTCCATGGCCTCCGGGTGGGCCCCAGCATTTT; cdr3_aa: CASSFPWPPGGPQHF
d_call: TRBD2; j_call: TRBJ2-3; v_call: TRBV30; clone_size: .; cdr3_nt: TGTGCCCGGAGTTGGTATCCTAGCGGGGGGGCCGGAGATACGCAGTATTTT; cdr3_aa: CARSWYPSGGAGDTQYF
d_call: .; j_call: TRBJ1-1; v_call: TRBV10-3; clone_size: .; cdr3_nt: TGTGCCATCAGTGAGTTTGGCAGTGTATCAGCTGAAGCTTTCTTT; cdr3_aa: CAISEFGSVSAEAFF
d_call: .; j_call: TRBJ2-1; v_call: TRBV7-2; clone_size: .; cdr3_nt: TGTGCCAGCAGCTTAGCGAGTAAAGTGGGCTATGAGCAGTTCTTC; cdr3_aa: CASSLASKVGYEQFF
d_call: .; j_call: TRBJ1-5; v_call: TRBV15; clone_size: .; cdr3_nt: TGTGCCACCAGCAAGGCGTCAGCAAATCAGCCCCAGCATTTT; cdr3_aa: CATSKASANQPQHF
d_call: .; j_call: TRBJ1-2; v_call: TRBV5-8; clone_size: .; cdr3_nt: TGTGCCAGCAGCTTGAGCAGATCAGATGGCTACACCTTC; cdr3_aa: CASSLSRSDGYTF
d_call: .; j_call: TRBJ2-7; v_call: TRBV19; clone_size: once; cdr3_nt: TGTGCCAGTAGTATGAAAAGGGGGGACACCTACGAGCAGTACTTC; cdr3_aa: CASSMKRGDTYEQYF
d_call: .; j_call: TRBJ2-3; v_call: TRBV30; clone_size: once; cdr3_nt: TGTGCCTGGAAAGGGACCGTCGCTATAGGGGATACGCAGTATTTT; cdr3_aa: CAWKGTVAIGDTQYF
d_call: .; j_call: TRBJ2-3; v_call: TRBV5-1; clone_size: .; cdr3_nt: TGCGCCAGCAGCTTGGCCTGGGGGGGCGGGACAGATACGCAGTATTTT; cdr3_aa: CASSLAWGGGTDTQYF
d_call: .; j_call: TRBJ1-3; v_call: TRBV6-5; clone_size: .; cdr3_nt: TGTGCCAGCAGCACCGTTTCTGGGGACGGCACCATATATTTT; cdr3_aa: CASSTVSGDGTIYF
d_call: TRBD1; j_call: TRBJ1-4; v_call: TRBV14; clone_size: .; cdr3_nt: TGTGCCAGCAGCCAAGAAGAGGGACAGATGAATGAAAAACTGTTTTTT; cdr3_aa: CASSQEEGQMNEKLFF
d_call: TRBD2; j_call: TRBJ2-7; v_call: TRBV28; clone_size: .; cdr3_nt: TGTGCCAGCAGTTTCTTCGGGGGGGCTGGAGAGCAGTACTTC; cdr3_aa: CASSFFGGAGEQYF
d_call: .; j_call: TRBJ1-2; v_call: TRBV2; clone_size: medium-sized; cdr3_nt: TGTGCCACCCCGGGGTCGAGGGGGGTACTAGGCTATGGCTACACCTTC; cdr3_aa: CATPGSRGVLGYGYTF
d_call: .; j_call: TRBJ1-2; v_call: TRBV7-2; clone_size: .; cdr3_nt: TGTGCCAGCAGCTTAGCGGCAGGATCCTTTGTCTATGGCTACACCTTC; cdr3_aa: CASSLAAGSFVYGYTF
d_call: TRBD2; j_call: TRBJ2-3; v_call: TRBV18; clone_size: once; cdr3_nt: TGTGCCAGCTCACCCGGGACTAGATACACAGATACGCAGTATTTT; cdr3_aa: CASSPGTRYTDTQYF
d_call: .; j_call: TRBJ2-2; v_call: TRBV27; clone_size: .; cdr3_nt: TGTGCCAGCGGGTCCGGGACGTCGAACACCGGGGAGCTGTTTTTT; cdr3_aa: CASGSGTSNTGELFF
d_call: TRBD1; j_call: TRBJ1-2; v_call: TRBV4-3; clone_size: .; cdr3_nt: TGCGCCAGCAGCCACACTGCGCAGGGGGCGCCGGGCTACACCTTC; cdr3_aa: CASSHTAQGAPGYTF
d_call: TRBD1; j_call: TRBJ1-3; v_call: TRBV9; clone_size: .; cdr3_nt: TGTGCCAGCAGCGCCTGGGACAGGGGGACTGGAAACACCATATATTTT; cdr3_aa: CASSAWDRGTGNTIYF